The rows below give T cell receptor beta chains drawn from one sample of a study of glioma-infiltrating T cells. Each CDR3 protein gets one entry after TCRdb re-called the multiplex PCR reads with MiXCR. In the table there are a few hundred thousand distinct CDR3 sequences, around 45% of which are singletons. Sequencing was performed on glioma tissue, nonneoplastic brain tissue, or PBMCs (not recorded which). The receptor set was obtained from a human donor with low-grade glioma or glioblastoma, undergoing nonglioma brain surgery, or in good health (not recorded which). Each CDR3 is given with its conserved first and last residue. A D gene is named only where the DNA matches it firmly. Where a row states a size, it is once, few, many or the class of an expanded clone; other rows omit it.

D	J	size	V	CDR3	DNA
NA	TRBJ2-7	NA	TRBV10-3	CAISDGDLYEQYF	TGTGCCATCAGTGACGGGGACCTTTACGAGCAGTACTTC
NA	TRBJ2-3	NA	TRBV4-2	CASSFSGFRPDTQYF	TGTGCCAGCAGCTTTAGCGGCTTCCGACCAGATACGCAGTATTTT
TRBD1	TRBJ2-1	NA	TRBV15	CATNPLRGSNNEQFF	TGTGCCACCAACCCGCTCAGGGGGAGTAACAATGAGCAGTTCTTC
TRBD2	TRBJ2-7	few	TRBV20-1	CSATSGLAGSPYEQYF	TGCAGTGCTACCTCGGGACTAGCGGGGTCCCCCTACGAGCAGTACTTC
NA	TRBJ2-3	NA	TRBV4-2	CAGSQEGGDTQYF	TGTGCCGGCAGCCAAGAGGGGGGGGATACGCAGTATTTT
NA	TRBJ2-7	few	TRBV28	CASSSYGRGFSSYEQYF	TGTGCCAGCAGTTCATATGGAAGGGGGTTCTCTTCCTACGAGCAGTACTTC
NA	TRBJ1-2	NA	TRBV20-1	CSARVARAYGYTF	TGCAGTGCTAGGGTTGCCAGGGCCTATGGCTACACCTTC
NA	TRBJ1-1	NA	TRBV4-1	CASRQILLNTEAFF	TGCGCCAGCAGGCAAATCTTACTGAACACTGAAGCTTTCTTT
TRBD2	TRBJ2-1	NA	TRBV6-5	CASNKRSSGRPEEQFF	TGTGCCAGCAATAAAAGGAGTAGCGGGAGACCCGAAGAGCAGTTCTTC
TRBD2	TRBJ2-7	NA	TRBV10-3	CAIRGAGEGEQYF	TGTGCCATCAGGGGAGCGGGAGAAGGTGAGCAGTACTTC
NA	TRBJ1-1	NA	TRBV4-1	CAAQDRGRNTEAFF	TGCGCCGCCCAGGATCGGGGTCGGAACACTGAAGCTTTCTTT
NA	TRBJ1-3	few	TRBV3-1	CASSQTRGGNTIYF	TGTGCCAGCAGCCAAACCCGGGGGGGAAACACCATATATTTT
NA	TRBJ2-1	NA	TRBV6-1	CASSDRPEIYNEQFF	TGTGCCAGCAGTGACCGACCTGAGATCTACAATGAGCAGTTCTTC
NA	TRBJ1-1	NA	TRBV5-4	CASRSGASEAFF	TGTGCCAGCAGGTCGGGGGCCTCTGAAGCTTTCTTT
TRBD2	TRBJ2-7	NA	TRBV7-2	CASRIAGGPGEQYF	TGTGCCAGCAGGATAGCGGGAGGGCCGGGTGAGCAGTACTTC
TRBD2	TRBJ2-5	NA	TRBV7-9	CASSSPTSRTETQYF	TGTGCCAGCAGCTCACCGACTAGCCGGACGGAGACCCAGTACTTC
NA	TRBJ2-1	NA	TRBV7-9	CASSQDSGFAYNEQFF	TGCGCCAGCAGCCAAGATTCAGGGTTCGCCTACAATGAGCAGTTCTTC
NA	TRBJ2-3	few	TRBV7-8	CASSPTKTRTNTDTQYF	TGTGCCAGCAGCCCCACCAAAACCCGGACTAACACAGATACGCAGTATTTT
TRBD1	TRBJ1-6	NA	TRBV7-9	CASSSRDRNSYNSPLHF	TGTGCCAGCAGCTCCAGGGACAGAAACTCCTATAATTCACCCCTCCACTTT
NA	TRBJ1-1	NA	TRBV12-5	CASGITRTNTEAFF	TGTGCTAGTGGTATTACACGGACGAACACTGAAGCTTTCTTT
NA	TRBJ2-1	NA	TRBV4-2	CASSLASHRVDEQFF	TGTGCCAGCAGCTTGGCCTCACATCGGGTCGATGAGCAGTTCTTC
TRBD2	TRBJ2-7	few	TRBV20-1	CSARDLAGTYEQYF	TGCAGTGCTAGAGACCTAGCGGGGACCTACGAGCAGTACTTC
NA	TRBJ2-7	many	TRBV6-5	CASSYYGGEGEQYF	TGTGCCAGCAGTTACTACGGGGGCGAGGGTGAGCAGTACTTC
TRBD1	TRBJ2-3	many	TRBV6-1	CAIGQVDTDTQYF	TGTGCCATTGGACAGGTAGACACAGATACGCAGTATTTT
TRBD2	TRBJ2-3	NA	TRBV15	CASSAREWSTDTQYF	TGTGCCAGCAGTGCGCGGGAGTGGAGCACAGATACGCAGTATTTT
NA	TRBJ2-1	NA	TRBV7-3	CASSLSRDNNEQFF	TGTGCCAGCAGCCTAAGCCGCGACAACAATGAGCAGTTCTTC
NA	TRBJ1-1	many	TRBV20-1	CSARYTRDEAFF	TGCAGTGCTAGATACACAAGAGATGAAGCTTTCTTT
TRBD1	TRBJ1-5	NA	TRBV10-3	CVISEGNRGIQPQHF	TGTGTCATCAGTGAGGGGAACAGGGGAATTCAGCCCCAGCATTTT
NA	TRBJ2-1	few	TRBV15	CATSTRAHNEQFF	TGTGCCACCAGCACCAGGGCCCACAATGAGCAGTTCTTC
NA	TRBJ2-7	many	TRBV27	CASSLYSEQYF	TGTGCCAGCAGTTTATATAGCGAGCAGTACTTC
NA	TRBJ2-3	NA	TRBV28	CASSLAGLKTDTQYF	TGTGCCAGCAGTTTAGCAGGGTTGAAGACAGATACGCAGTATTTT
TRBD2	TRBJ2-1	NA	TRBV7-3	CASSPTSGRYLYEQFF	TGTGCCAGCAGCCCAACTAGCGGGAGGTATCTCTATGAGCAGTTCTTC
NA	TRBJ1-5	few	TRBV7-2	CASSLVGGGSLLNQPQHF	TGTGCCAGCAGCTTAGTTGGGGGGGGGTCCCTACTCAATCAGCCCCAGCATTTT
NA	TRBJ1-3	NA	TRBV3-1	CASSRSSGNTIYF	TGTGCCAGCAGCCGAAGCTCTGGAAACACCATATATTTT
NA	TRBJ1-5	NA	TRBV28	CASSLSRGLGSQHF	TGTGCCAGCAGTTTATCGCGCGGTCTGGGGTCCCAGCATTTT
TRBD2	TRBJ2-1	many	TRBV15	CATRGGSSYNEQFF	TGTGCCACCAGGGGCGGGAGCTCCTACAATGAGCAGTTCTTC
TRBD1	TRBJ1-1	NA	TRBV15	CATRSSGTADTEAFF	TGTGCCACCAGAAGCTCAGGGACAGCGGACACTGAAGCTTTCTTT
NA	TRBJ1-5	many	TRBV15	CATSRGVSAEPQHF	TGTGCCACCAGCAGAGGGGTCTCGGCGGAGCCCCAGCATTTT
NA	TRBJ2-7	many	TRBV28	CASSRAGTRTEQYF	TGTGCCAGCAGTCGGGCCGGGACCAGGACCGAGCAGTACTTC
TRBD1	TRBJ1-5	few	TRBV7-2	CASSLGQGRDQTQHF	TGTGCCAGCAGCTTAGGACAGGGGCGAGATCAGACCCAGCATTTT
NA	TRBJ1-1	NA	TRBV9	CASSGARVENTEAFF	TGTGCCAGCAGCGGCGCCAGGGTGGAGAACACTGAAGCTTTCTTT
NA	TRBJ2-3	NA	TRBV7-8	CASSPREGTGTQYF	TGTGCCAGCAGCCCCCGGGAGGGGACAGGTACGCAGTATTTT
NA	TRBJ2-7	NA	TRBV4-1	CGSSQETGWYEQYF	TGCGGCAGCAGCCAAGAGACAGGATGGTACGAGCAGTACTTC